This T cell receptor beta chain stems from a study of T and B cells in COVID-19 patients. Blood genomic DNA input for TRB amplification was about 240-550 ng. This clonotype was seen a single time. Multiplex PCR with BIOMED2 TRB-A/B primer pools amplified TRB rearrangements. Each CDR3 protein gets one entry after TCRdb re-called the multiplex PCR reads with MiXCR. The data show 15,000 to 20,000 distinct CDR3 sequences, 36% seen once. The CDR3 consists of 15 residues. CDR1 SGHDT and CDR2 YYEEEE come from the germline V gene. V shed 7 bases and J 0 bases; nucleotides not matched to a gene: 8. The chain is built from TRBV5-6 and TRBJ2-5; the match to TRBD2 covers 8 bases. The source material was blood. The source of this sequence is a human donor with active COVID-19. CDR3 sequence: CASWTSFGDQETQYF. The CDR3, as DNA: TGTGCCAGCTGGACTAGCTTCGGTGACCAAGAGACCCAGTACTTC.